In this sample, the clone carrying this T cell receptor beta chain turned up a few times. No antigen is known for it. There are 18 residues in the CDR3. CDR1 ENHRY and CDR2 SYGVKD come from the germline V gene. V shed 2 bases, J shed 5 bases, and the junction held 9 bases outside the gene matches. The table came from immunoSEQ multiplex PCR; TCRdb's copy has only in-frame clones and leaves some out. Among about 110,000 clones listed, 88% were seen once. The record originates from a study of T cell responses to AZD1222 COVID-19 vaccine. General study findings and limits: The sample set comprised mostly white British donors with more females, and clonal diversity was possibly underestimated. Samples come after the peak T cell response, not at day 14. With two AZD1222 doses given, Spike-specific TCR breadth and depth both rose.

V is TRBV10-3 and J is TRBJ2-3; 14 bases are a match to TRBD2. This clonotype originated in an adult in good health. The sequencing used peripheral blood, collected on day 0 of AZD1222 vaccination. CDR3 sequence: CAISETGTSGGDLDTQYF. The CDR3 DNA is TGTGCCATCAGTGAGACCGGGACTAGCGGGGGTGATTTAGATACGCAGTATTTT.